Following are 30 T cell receptor beta chains from one sample sequenced in a study of tumor-infiltrating lymphocytes in primary liver carcinoma. TCR beta cDNA came from 400 to 500 ng total RNA, primed with a constant-region primer. A slightly modified ARM-PCR protocol with three nested multiplex PCR rounds produced these TCR beta libraries. The first two PCR rounds used TRBV1-TRBV30 primers with a Cbeta primer, roughly 10 cycles each. TCRdb used MiXCR to reprocess the multiplex PCR reads, holding one entry per CDR3 protein. In the table there are 150,000 to 200,000 distinct CDR3 sequences, 65% of which are singletons. Blood RNA came from unsorted whole blood; germline DNA was also extracted. Material for sequencing was peripheral blood. The receptors originated from a woman between 55 and 75 years old with primary liver carcinoma and hepatitis B virus infection.

In regard to this clonotype: Mismatch with germline at one junction end may stem from a read error. This sequence joins TRBV11-3 and TRBJ2-1; no definite D call. Germline V gives CDR1 SGHNT, CDR2 YENEEA. This CDR3 has 13 residues. CDR3 region: CASSLRVTNEQSF. The CDR3 coding sequence is TGTGCGAGCAGCTTACGAGTAACCAATGAGCAGTCCTTC.

This chain joins TRBV29-1 and TRBJ2-6; 10 bases match TRBD1. The J segment lost 3 bases and the V segment lost 1 base, leaving 12 bases of the junction unmatched. The germline CDR1 and CDR2 sequences are SQVTM and ANQGSEA. This CDR3 comprises 19 residues. The CDR3 reads CSVEVPPGTGDIGANVLTF. CDR3 DNA sequence: TGCAGCGTTGAAGTCCCCCCCGGGACAGGGGATATTGGGGCCAACGTCCTGACTTTC.

The chain is built from TRBV6-6 and TRBJ1-2; perhaps TRBD1 as D (5 bases). CDR1 is MNHNY, CDR2 SVGAGI, per germline (reference sequence). V lost 1 base and J 4 bases, leaving 13 bases between the germline ends. The CDR3 length is 15 residues. CDR3 in DNA: TGTGCCAGCAGTTACTTCCAGGGCGTAGGCTATGGCTACACCTTC. Its translation is CASSYFQGVGYGYTF.

In its sample, this clonotype was seen once. This is likely a read error, given that the CDR3 carries no conserved phenylalanine or tryptophan at its end. The V and J genes are TRBV6-2 or TRBV6-3 and TRBJ2-1, with D perhaps TRBD1 (5 bases). V lost 2 bases and J 7 bases, leaving 12 bases between the germline ends. Germline assignment: CDR1 MNHEY and CDR2 SVGEGT. CDR3 size: 14 residues. CDR3 loop: CASSYPSQGNEQFY. As DNA, the CDR3 is TGTGCCAGCAGTTACCCCTCCCAGGGTAATGAGCAGTTCTAC.

To note about this clonotype: A read error is possible here, since a much larger clone lies one base away. The chain has TRBV6-5 and TRBJ1-1, with D possibly matching TRBD1 (5 bases). Germline-derived CDR1 and CDR2 are MNHEY and SVGAGI. The germline V and J ends were trimmed by 10 bases and 0 bases, with 18 bases remaining between them. CDR3 length equals 15 residues. CDR3: CANTRQKTMNTEAFF. CDR3 nucleotide sequence: TGTGCCAACACCAGACAGAAAACCATGAACACTGAAGCTTTCTTT.

In this sample, this clonotype turned up many times. The chain combines TRBV7-8 with TRBJ2-3; no reliable D call. This CDR3 is built from 16 residues. Per the germline V gene, CDR1 is SGHVS and CDR2 is FQNEAQ. V was trimmed by 5 bases and J by 0 bases, leaving 15 bases between them. CDR3 coding DNA: TGTGCCAGCAGCCCAGAGGTGGCAGTAAGCACAGATACGCAGTATTTT. It yields the protein CASSPEVAVSTDTQYF.

Note on this clonotype: An end of the junction differs from the germline gene, which may be a read error. The chain carries TRBV11-1 and TRBJ2-3, with 11 bases fitting TRBD1. The CDR3 has 15 residues. The germline V gene has CDR1 SGHAT and CDR2 FQDESV (reference sequence). CDR3 residues: CASSWGQGDTDTQKF. DNA of the CDR3: TGTGCCAGCAGCTGGGGACAGGGGGATACAGATACGCAGAAATTT.

Worth noting for this clonotype: A read error may produce the germline difference seen at one junction end. This sequence joins TRBV7-8 and TRBJ2-5, with D possibly matching TRBD1 (6 bases). Germline V lookup: CDR1 SGHVS, CDR2 FQNEAQ. This CDR3 contains 16 residues. The CDR3 here is CASSPPRGRGTETQCF. In nucleotides, the CDR3 is TGTGCCAGCAGCCCCCCGAGGGGGAGAGGTACAGAGACCCAGTGCTTC. The full variable domain, completed using reference TRBV7-8 and TRBJ2-5, is GAGVSQSPRYKVAKRGQDVALRCDPISGHVSLFWYQQALGQGPEFLTYFQNEAQLDKSGLPSDRFFAERPEGSVSTLKIQRTQQEDSAVYLCASSPPRGRGTETQCFGPGTRLLVL.

This chain uses TRBV29-1 with TRBJ2-5; D is unclear. Germline V gives CDR1 SQVTM, CDR2 ANQGSEA. The CDR3 covers 12 residues. Trimming took 4 bases from V and 13 from J, leaving 19 bases between them. This CDR3 reads CSVVGSVGSPYF. CDR3 in DNA: TGCAGCGTTGTTGGCTCCGTGGGATCCCCGTACTTC.

Comments on this clonotype: This clone may be a read error of a much larger clone one base away. The chain employs TRBV6-1 and TRBJ2-3; D remains ambiguous. The CDR3 covers 14 residues. The V gene lost 6 bases and the J gene lost 1 base, with 11 bases spanning the gap. From germline, CDR1 is MNHNS and CDR2 SASEGT. This chain's CDR3 is CASSWIPCTDTQYF. DNA of the CDR3: TGTGCCAGCAGCTGGATCCCATGCACAGATACGCAGTATTTT.

The chain couples TRBV28 to TRBJ2-3; TRBD2 matches at 11 bases. This CDR3 is 17 amino acids long. Looked up from germline, CDR1 is MDHEN and CDR2 is SYDVKM. The ends lost 5 bases at V and 2 bases at J; junction bases unmatched: 9. The CDR3 DNA sequence: TGTGCCAGCAGTACAGGGACTAGCGGAGGGTACACAGATACGCAGTATTTT. Its protein product is CASSTGTSGGYTDTQYF. The full variable domain, its missing parts supplied by reference TRBV28 and TRBJ2-3, is DVKVTQSSRYLVKRTGEKVFLECVQDMDHENMFWYRQDPGLGLRLIYFSYDVKMKEKGDIPEGYSVSREKKERFSLILESASTNQTSMYLCASSTGTSGGYTDTQYFGPGTRLTVL.

Comment on this clonotype: Just one base apart from a much larger clone, this may be a read error. The CDR3 reads CASRRDSGSGNTIYF. The CDR3 region has the DNA TGCGCCAGCAGACGGGACAGCGGCTCTGGAAACACCATATATTTT. The chain recombines TRBV4-1 with TRBJ1-3, with TRBD1 matching 7 bases. The V gene's germline CDR1 is MGHRA and CDR2 YSYEKL. CDR3 length: 15 amino acids. V lost 6 bases to trimming and J lost 0 bases; unmatched junction nucleotides: 5.

As to this clonotype: A much bigger clone sits one base away, suggesting this may be a read error. V gene TRBV10-3 combines with J gene TRBJ2-3; 7 bases line up with TRBD2. The length of the CDR3 is 14 residues. J gave up 2 bases and V 7 bases, and 6 bases lay outside the gene matches. Germline CDR1 and CDR2: ENHRY and SYGVKD. CDR3 sequence (DNA): TGTGCCATCAAAAGAGGGAGGGTCACAGATACGCAGTATTTT. It is translated as CAIKRGRVTDTQYF.

The gene calls are TRBV28 and TRBJ2-7, with a possible D match to TRBD2 (6 bases). CDR3 length: 16 amino acids. V shed 2 bases and J shed 1 base, with 15 bases lying between them. Germline V gene sequence: CDR1 MDHEN, CDR2 SYDVKM. The CDR3 spells CASSLLGGFSSYEQYF. The DNA of the CDR3 is TGTGCCAGCAGTTTACTCGGAGGGTTTTCATCCTACGAGCAGTACTTC.

Turning to this clonotype: An end of the junction does not agree with germline; a read error may underlie this. J is TRBJ2-7 and V is TRBV29-1, with 7 bases identical to TRBD2. Germline CDR1 reads SQVTM; CDR2 reads ANQGSEA. This CDR3 is 14 amino acids long. For the CDR3, the DNA is TGTAGCGTGGAAGGGGACTATCCATCCTACGAGCAGTACTTC. Protein: CSVEGDYPSYEQYF.

On this clonotype itself: Because the CDR3 is missing its conserved closing phenylalanine or tryptophan, this is likely a read error. The J gene is TRBJ2-5, the V gene TRBV6-1; D is uncertain. Germline CDR1 reads MNHNS; CDR2 reads SASEGT. CDR3 size: 13 residues. V was shortened by 11 bases and J by 0 bases, with 13 bases between the two germline ends. CDR3 DNA: TGTGCCGGATCGGTCAGCTACCAAGAGACCCAGTACCTC. It translates to CAGSVSYQETQYL.

A note on this clonotype: The CDR3 carries no conserved terminal phenylalanine or tryptophan, so it likely arises from a read error. The chain recombines TRBV11-2 with TRBJ2-7; possibly TRBD1 for D (5 bases). Trimming took off 5 bases at V and 3 bases at J, with 23 bases between the two ends. This CDR3 comprises 17 residues. Germline V gene sequence: CDR1 SGHAT, CDR2 FQNNGV. The CDR3: CASSPPVGRVGNYEQYL. In nucleotides, the CDR3 is TGTGCCAGCAGCCCCCCAGTGGGCAGGGTGGGGAACTACGAGCAGTACCTC.

This chain joins TRBV11-1 and TRBJ1-2; 7 nucleotides line up with TRBD1. There are 13 residues in the CDR3. The V gene end was trimmed by 7 bases and the J gene end by 6 bases; junction bases not matched to a gene: 8. Per the germline V gene, CDR1 is SGHAT and CDR2 is FQDESV (reference sequence). The CDR3 protein is CASKRDRADGYTF. The CDR3 coding sequence is TGTGCCAGCAAAAGAGACAGGGCTGATGGCTACACCTTC.

This clonotype was counted between two and nine times. This chain joins TRBV5-6 and TRBJ2-6; D call uncertain. The CDR3 runs 16 residues. Deletions cut 0 bases from V and 0 bases from J, with 7 bases between. Germline V gene data show CDR1 as SGHDT and CDR2 as YYEEEE. In DNA, the CDR3 is TGTGCCAGCAGCTTGGTTAGGGTCTCTGGGGCCAACGTCCTGACTTTC. Translated, it gives CASSLVRVSGANVLTF.

Points on this clonotype: The junction and the germline gene differ at one end; a read error may be behind it. The V call is TRBV11-3, the J call TRBJ2-7, with 12 nucleotides matching TRBD1. CDR1 is SGHNT, CDR2 YENEEA, per germline. The CDR3 runs 15 residues. The CDR3 loop reads CASSFLGQGAYEQYF. CDR3 sequence (DNA): TGTGCCAGTAGCTTCCTGGGACAGGGGGCTTACGAGCAGTACTTC.

A word on this clonotype: This is likely a read error, given that the CDR3 carries no conserved phenylalanine or tryptophan at its end. This chain joins TRBV7-9 and TRBJ1-5, with D possibly being TRBD1 (6 bases). Germline assignment: CDR1 SEHNR and CDR2 FQNEAQ (reference sequence). The CDR3 is made up of 15 amino acids. The CDR3 nucleotides are TGTGCCAGCAGCTTATCCTCCGGGGGCAATCAGTCCCAGCATTCT. Protein sequence: CASSLSSGGNQSQHS.

This clonotype was seen repeatedly, ten times or more. The chain has TRBV29-1 and TRBJ2-3, with a tentative D call TRBD2 (6 bases). V dropped 7 bases and J dropped 4 bases, with 9 bases sitting between them. The germline V gene has CDR1 SQVTM and CDR2 ANQGSEA. CDR3 size: 11 residues. CDR3 nucleotide sequence: TGCAGCGCGGGGAGGTCAGATACGCAGTATTTT. This gives the protein CSAGRSDTQYF.

This clonotype has just a few counts. This sequence joins TRBV7-8 and TRBJ2-1; TRBD2 agrees at 9 bases. V lost 1 base and J lost 7; bases outside the gene matches: 5. Germline CDR1 SGHVS, CDR2 FQNEAQ. CDR3 length equals 15 residues. CDR3 in DNA: TGTGCCAGCAGCTTAGGAGCGGGAGGCAATAATGAGCAGTTCTTC. Translating gives CASSLGAGGNNEQFF.

With regard to this clonotype: Compared with germline, one end of the junction differs, possibly owing to a read error. The rearrangement joins TRBV11-1 to TRBJ2-1; 9 bases are shared with TRBD2. This CDR3 has 17 residues. Germline lookup yields CDR1 SGHAT and CDR2 FQDESV (reference sequence). The CDR3 loop reads CASRLRTSVSGLGEHLF. The CDR3 DNA is TGTGCCAGCAGACTCAGGACTAGCGTTAGTGGCTTGGGTGAGCATTTATTC.

Regarding this clonotype: The conserved phenylalanine or tryptophan normally closing the CDR3 is absent here, so this likely arose from a read error. V usage is TRBV11-3 and J usage is TRBJ2-1; tentative D call: TRBD2 (6 bases). The CDR3 sequence is 15 residues long. Germline V lookup: CDR1 SGHNT, CDR2 YENEEA. The CDR3 is CVSSSTSLSYNEQFS. The DNA of the CDR3 is TGTGTCAGCAGCTCCACTAGCCTCTCCTACAATGAGCAGTTCTCC.

This rearrangement joins TRBV2 to TRBJ1-1; no firm D call. Trimming took off 4 bases at V and 1 base at J, with 7 bases between the two ends. This CDR3 has 13 amino acids. Germline CDR1 SNHLY, CDR2 FYNNEI. CDR3 bases: TGTGCCAGCAGTGGTTCTCAGAACACTGAAGCTTTCTTT. This encodes CASSGSQNTEAFF.

The rearrangement uses TRBV5-1 and TRBJ2-1; TRBD2 matches at 8 bases. V shed 6 bases and J 8 bases; nucleotides not matched to a gene: 13. Germline lookup yields CDR1 SGHRS and CDR2 YFSETQ. The CDR3 has 15 amino acids. CDR3 region: CASTGIAGLSDEQFF. CDR3 bases: TGCGCCAGCACAGGTATAGCGGGACTGAGTGATGAGCAGTTCTTC.

This chain connects TRBV11-3 to TRBJ2-1, with D perhaps matching TRBD2 (6 bases). The length of the CDR3 is 19 residues. V gave up 1 base and J gave up 1 base, with 20 bases separating them. The germline CDR1 and CDR2 sequences are SGHNT and YENEEA. The CDR3 coding sequence is TGTGCCAGCAGCTTAGGGCGGCAGGATACTCGGGGGTCCTACAATGAGCAGTTCTTC. Protein: CASSLGRQDTRGSYNEQFF.

Regarding this clonotype: A read error may produce the germline difference seen at one junction end. The chain employs TRBV29-1 and TRBJ2-2, with D possibly TRBD2 on 5 matching bases. Germline assignment: CDR1 SQVTM and CDR2 ANQGSEA. The CDR3 has 12 residues. CDR3 in amino acids: CSAQEHTGELLF. Here the CDR3 DNA reads TGCAGCGCACAAGAACACACCGGGGAGCTGCTTTTT.

This rearrangement joins TRBV29-1 to TRBJ2-2, with a tentative D call TRBD2 (5 bases). CDR3 length: 16 amino acids. Germline V CDR1 and CDR2: SQVTM, ANQGSEA. The germline V and J ends were trimmed by 5 bases and 4 bases, with 20 bases remaining between them. CDR3 residues: CSVSGQMAGGTGELFF. The CDR3, as DNA: TGCAGCGTTTCCGGGCAGATGGCAGGAGGCACCGGGGAGCTGTTTTTT.